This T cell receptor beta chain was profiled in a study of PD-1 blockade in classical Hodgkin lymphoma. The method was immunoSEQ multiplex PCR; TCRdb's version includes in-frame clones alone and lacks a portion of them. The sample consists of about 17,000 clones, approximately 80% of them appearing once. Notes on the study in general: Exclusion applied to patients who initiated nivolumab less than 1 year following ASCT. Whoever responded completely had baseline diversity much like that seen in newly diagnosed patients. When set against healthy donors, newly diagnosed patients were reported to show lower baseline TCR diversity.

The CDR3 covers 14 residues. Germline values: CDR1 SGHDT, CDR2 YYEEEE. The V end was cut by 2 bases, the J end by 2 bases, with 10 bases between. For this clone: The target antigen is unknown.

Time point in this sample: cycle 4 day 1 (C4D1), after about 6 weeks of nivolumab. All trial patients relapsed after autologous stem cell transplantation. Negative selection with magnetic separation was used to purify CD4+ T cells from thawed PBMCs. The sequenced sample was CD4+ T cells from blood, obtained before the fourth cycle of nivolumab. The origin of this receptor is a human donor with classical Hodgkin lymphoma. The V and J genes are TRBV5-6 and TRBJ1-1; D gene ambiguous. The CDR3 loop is CASSFVQSNTEAFF. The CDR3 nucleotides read TGTGCCAGCAGCTTCGTACAGAGTAACACTGAAGCTTTCTTT.